This passage covers 12 T cell receptor beta chains from one sample sequenced in a study of T cells in Graves' hyperthyroidism and ophthalmopathy. RNA transcripts provided the source from which TCR beta CDR3 regions were amplified. The HTBI primer set was used in a first-round RT-PCR of the TCR CDR3. In TCRdb, the multiplex PCR reads were re-called with MiXCR into one record per CDR3 protein. The data show almost 600,000 distinct CDR3 sequences, 46% seen once. The sample consisted of peripheral blood or thyroid tissue (not recorded which). Receptor source: a woman aged 18-29 years with Graves' hyperthyroidism.

The CDR3: CASRVTSGTETQYF. The CDR3 nucleotides are TGTGCCAGCAGGGTGACTAGCGGGACAGAGACCCAGTACTTC. This chain joins TRBV6-1 and TRBJ2-5; TRBD2 aligns across 11 bases. Trimming took 6 bases from V and 4 from J; bases not matched to a gene: 4. This CDR3 is built from 14 residues. Germline-derived CDR1 and CDR2 are MNHNS and SASEGT.

The gene calls are TRBV30 and TRBJ1-2, with D uncertain. Germline V lookup: CDR1 GTSNPN, CDR2 SVGIG (reference sequence). The ends were cut back, 4 bases at V and 4 bases at J, with 13 bases in the middle. The CDR3 totals 13 residues. The CDR3 sequence is CAWISRGGYGYTF. The CDR3 DNA reads as TGTGCCTGGATTTCTAGAGGAGGCTATGGCTACACCTTC.

On this clonotype: A much larger clone differs by one base, so this may be a read error. The DNA is left out, because the CDR3 cannot be placed on it with certainty; the CDR3 is given as TCRdb lists it. The CDR3 protein is CASSYSGTGTNYGCTF. V usage is TRBV10-3 and J usage is TRBJ1-2; the table's TRBD1 call for D was not verified on the DNA. Germline V lookup: CDR1 ENHRY, CDR2 SYGVKD. 16 amino acids form the CDR3, both terminal residues included.

The chain recombines TRBV28 with TRBJ1-5; weak D call: TRBD1 (5 bases). With 2 bases removed from V and 0 bases from J, the gap between germline ends came to 14 bases. The CDR3 consists of 17 residues. In germline, CDR1 is MDHEN, CDR2 SYDVKM. In DNA form, the CDR3 reads TGTGCCAGCAGTTTACCGTTCAGGGTTTATAGCAATCAGCCCCAGCATTTT. Translated, it gives CASSLPFRVYSNQPQHF.

The chain is built from TRBV12-3 or TRBV12-4 and TRBJ1-6, with 7 bases matching TRBD1. This CDR3 has 14 residues. V lost 5 bases to trimming and J lost 7 bases; unmatched junction nucleotides: 5. The CDR3 nucleotides read TGTGCCAGCAGTCGACAGGGCATCAATTCACCCCTCCACTTT. Its protein is CASSRQGINSPLHF.

The J gene is TRBJ2-5, the V gene TRBV7-2; D is possibly TRBD1 or TRBD2 (7 bases each). The length of the CDR3 is 16 residues. Between the trimmed V and J ends, which lost 5 bases and 5 bases, there was a span of 21 bases. The germline V gene has CDR1 SGHTA and CDR2 FQGNSA. CDR3 bases: TGTGCCAGCAGCAACCGAGCGGGACAGTCCAGGGAGACCCAGTACTTC. Encoded protein: CASSNRAGQSRETQYF.

This rearrangement joins TRBV7-9 to TRBJ2-7; possibly TRBD2 for D (6 bases). This CDR3 has 12 amino acids. V lost 4 bases and J lost 7, with 11 bases in between. CDR1 and CDR2 (germline): SEHNR, FQNEAQ (reference sequence). Here the CDR3 DNA reads TGTGCCAGCAGCTACCTTGGGAGGGAGCAGTACTTC. It translates to CASSYLGREQYF. The entire variable domain, with the rest obtained from reference TRBV7-9 and TRBJ2-7, is as follows: DTGVSQNPRHKITKRGQNVTFRCDPISEHNRLYWYRQTLGQGPEFLTYFQNEAQLEKSRLLSDRFSAERPKGSFSTLEIQRTEQGDSAMYLCASSYLGREQYFGPGTRLTVT.

This clonotype was observed a few times. This chain connects TRBV29-1 to TRBJ2-7; perhaps TRBD1 as D (5 bases). V lost 1 base and J 6 bases, leaving 10 bases between the germline ends. This CDR3 is 12 amino acids long. The germline CDR1 and CDR2 sequences are SQVTM and ANQGSEA. CDR3 DNA: TGCAGCGTTGAAGTCAGGGCCTCCGAGCAGTACTTC. Translating it yields CSVEVRASEQYF.

This clonotype was seen just once. The rearrangement links TRBV20-1 to TRBJ1-5, with 11 bases lining up with TRBD1. CDR1 and CDR2 from the germline V gene are DFQATT and SNEGSKA (reference sequence). V was clipped by 6 bases and J by 2 bases; unmatched bases: 12. This CDR3 is built from 17 residues. This chain's CDR3 is CSALRTGGAGGNQPQHF. The CDR3 region has the DNA TGCAGTGCCCTGAGGACAGGGGGCGCGGGAGGCAATCAGCCCCAGCATTTT.

As for this clonotype: With a much larger clone just one base away, this may be a read error. CDR3 DNA: TGTGCCGGCAGTGAAGAGGCCGGCAATCAGCCCCAGCATTTT. It codes for CAGSEEAGNQPQHF. J is TRBJ1-5 and V is TRBV6-1; D uncertain. Germline V gene lookup returns CDR1 MNHNS and CDR2 SASEGT. The CDR3 consists of 14 residues.

In this sample, this clonotype turned up many times. The chain recombines TRBV7-2 with TRBJ1-1; no clear D gene. The ends were cut back, 0 bases at V and 2 bases at J, with 13 bases in the middle. CDR1 is SGHTA and CDR2 is FQGNSA in the germline V gene. This CDR3 is built from 16 residues. CDR3 in amino acids: CASSLAPATSNTEAFF. As DNA, the CDR3 is TGTGCCAGCAGCTTAGCCCCGGCCACCTCAAACACTGAAGCTTTCTTT. Using reference TRBV7-2 and TRBJ1-1 for the parts outside the CDR3, the full variable domain is GAGVSQSPSNKVTEKGKDVELRCDPISGHTALYWYRQSLGQGLEFLIYFQGNSAPDKSGLPSDRFSAERTGGSVSTLTIQRTQQEDSAVYLCASSLAPATSNTEAFFGQGTRLTVV.

This clonotype was counted at least ten times. The rearrangement joins TRBV7-2 to TRBJ1-4, with a possible D match to TRBD1 (5 bases). This CDR3 region has 16 residues. Looked up from germline, CDR1 is SGHTA and CDR2 is FQGNSA. V lost 5 bases to trimming and J lost 12 bases, with 25 bases between them. CDR3 residues: CASSDDRGRLIGELFF. The CDR3 region has the DNA TGTGCCAGCAGCGACGACCGGGGGAGGCTAATTGGGGAACTGTTTTTT.